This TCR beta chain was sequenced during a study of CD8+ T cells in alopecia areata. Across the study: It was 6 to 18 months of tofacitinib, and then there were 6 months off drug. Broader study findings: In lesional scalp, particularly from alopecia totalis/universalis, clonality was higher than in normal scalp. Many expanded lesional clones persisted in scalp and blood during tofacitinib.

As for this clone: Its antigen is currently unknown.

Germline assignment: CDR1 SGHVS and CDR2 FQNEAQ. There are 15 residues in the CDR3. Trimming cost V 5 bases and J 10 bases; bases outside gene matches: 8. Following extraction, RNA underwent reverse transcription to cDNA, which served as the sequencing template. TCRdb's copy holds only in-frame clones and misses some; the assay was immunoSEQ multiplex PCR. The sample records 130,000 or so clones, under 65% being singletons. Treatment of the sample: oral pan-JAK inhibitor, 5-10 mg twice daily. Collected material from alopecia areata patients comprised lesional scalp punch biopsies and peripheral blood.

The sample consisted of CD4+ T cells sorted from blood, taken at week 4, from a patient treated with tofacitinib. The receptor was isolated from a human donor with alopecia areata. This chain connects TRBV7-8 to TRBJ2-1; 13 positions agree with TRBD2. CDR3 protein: CASSLGTSGTGEQFF. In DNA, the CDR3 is TGTGCCAGCAGCCTCGGGACTAGCGGGACTGGGGAGCAGTTCTTC.